The 18 T cell receptor beta chains given below trace back to one sample, sequenced in a study of blood T cell repertoires in COVID-19. Repertoires were generated with immunoSEQ multiplex PCR, while TCRdb's copy carries only in-frame clones and drops some. The repertoire consists of 400,000 or so clones, with around 90% occurring once and the leading ten covering about 0.63%. The specimen was PBMCs or T cells enriched from blood (not recorded which). Receptors were obtained from a man between 18 and 35 years old who had recovered from COVID-19.

This chain connects TRBV7-3 to TRBJ2-1, with TRBD2 identical over 9 bases. Germline CDR1 reads SGHTA; CDR2 reads FQGTGA. This CDR3 is 16 amino acids long. The trim removed 2 bases at V and 5 bases at J, leaving 7 bases unmatched. The CDR3 spells CASSLQGLAGHNEQFF. The DNA for the CDR3 is TGTGCCAGCAGCTTACAGGGTCTAGCGGGGCACAATGAGCAGTTCTTC.

This chain links TRBV3-1 (or the pseudogene TRBV3-2) with TRBJ1-2; the D is unclear. The CDR3 extends over 14 amino acids. The V end lost 1 base, the J end lost 4 bases, and 10 bases lay between the germline ends. Germline V gene data show CDR1 as LGHDT and CDR2 as YNNKEL (reference sequence). CDR3 sequence reads: CASSQGVAIYGYTF. The CDR3 DNA sequence: TGTGCCAGCAGCCAAGGGGTAGCGATCTATGGCTACACCTTC.

The chain employs TRBV7-2 and TRBJ2-3, with a weak D call TRBD2 (5 bases). The CDR3 contains 14 residues. Trimming removed 3 bases from V and 10 bases from J, with 17 bases in between. Germline V CDR1 and CDR2: SGHTA, FQGNSA. The CDR3 coding sequence is TGTGCCAGCAGCTTTACGAGGGCGGGTTCTCCGCAGTATTTT. This codes for CASSFTRAGSPQYF.

The chain recombines TRBV6-2 or TRBV6-3 with TRBJ1-2; TRBD1 matches at 11 bases. This CDR3 spans 14 amino acids. Germline CDR1 and CDR2: MNHEY and SVGEGT. The ends lost 2 bases at V and 8 bases at J; junction bases unmatched: 4. CDR3: CASSYPGQGEGYTF. The CDR3 DNA is TGTGCCAGCAGTTACCCGGGACAGGGGGAAGGCTACACCTTC.

The chain combines TRBV4-1 with TRBJ2-1; tentatively, D is TRBD1 (6 bases). CDR1 is MGHRA, CDR2 YSYEKL, per germline. There are 15 residues in the CDR3. V was cut by 0 bases and J by 6 bases, with 12 bases left in between. The CDR3 is CASSQEQGPVNEQFF. The CDR3 coding sequence is TGCGCCAGCAGCCAAGAACAGGGACCGGTCAATGAGCAGTTCTTC.

Turning to this clone: The same CDR3 is also encoded by other DNA sequences in this sample. The chain links TRBV29-1 to TRBJ1-1, with 7 positions matching TRBD1. Germline CDR1 is SQVTM and CDR2 is ANQGSEA. Germline trimming cut 5 bases from V and 1 base from J; bases unmatched to any gene: 1. The CDR3 has 12 residues. CDR3 protein: CSVRQGNTEAFF. The CDR3 DNA reads TGCAGCGTTAGACAGGGGAACACTGAAGCTTTCTTT.

V gene TRBV27 combines with J gene TRBJ1-4; 7 bases match TRBD1. CDR1 is MNHEY and CDR2 is SMNVEV in the germline V gene (reference sequence). The CDR3 loop spans 14 amino acids. The J segment lost 6 bases and the V segment lost 6 bases, leaving 7 bases of the junction unmatched. The DNA of the CDR3 is TGTGCCAGCAGCTTGACAGGGCCGGATGAAAAACTGTTTTTT. Its protein is CASSLTGPDEKLFF. The full variable domain, with the rest looked up from reference TRBV27 and TRBJ1-4, is EAQVTQNPRYLITVTGKKLTVTCSQNMNHEYMSWYRQDPGLGLRQIYYSMNVEVTDKGDVPEGYKVSRKEKRNFPLILESPSPNQTSLYFCASSLTGPDEKLFFGSGTQLSVL.

This clone was seen once. The chain carries TRBV12-5 and TRBJ2-1; possibly TRBD2 for D (6 bases). The V gene lost 10 bases and the J gene lost 7 bases, with 17 bases spanning the gap. The CDR3 runs to 13 residues. The V gene's germline CDR1 is LGHNT and CDR2 FRNRAP. CDR3 sequence reads: CATGSPEENEQFF. The CDR3 region has the DNA TGTGCTACCGGGAGCCCAGAGGAGAATGAGCAGTTCTTC.

The chain recombines TRBV11-3 with TRBJ2-1, with D possibly TRBD2 on 7 matching bases. The V and J ends lost 5 bases and 2 bases respectively, with 13 bases between them. Germline CDR1 SGHNT, CDR2 YENEEA. The CDR3 loop spans 15 amino acids. In DNA, the CDR3 is TGTGCCAGCAGCCCTCGGGGGGCCACCTACAATGAGCAGTTCTTC. It translates to CASSPRGATYNEQFF.

This clone was recorded only once. The V gene is TRBV2, the J gene TRBJ1-2, with TRBD1 matching 9 bases. The length of the CDR3 is 17 residues. After removal of 4 bases from V and 6 bases from J, the junction contained 15 bases not matched to a gene. CDR1 is SNHLY and CDR2 is FYNNEI in the germline V gene. DNA of the CDR3: TGTGCCAGCAGTGGGCCGGACAGGGGCCCGGGGTTGAATGGCTACACCTTC. Translating gives CASSGPDRGPGLNGYTF.

The chain recombines TRBV27 with TRBJ2-7, with 8 bases fitting TRBD1. The length of the CDR3 is 15 residues. Germline V gives CDR1 MNHEY, CDR2 SMNVEV (reference sequence). With 2 bases clipped from V and 5 bases from J, the junction kept 8 bases outside the gene matches. As DNA, the CDR3 is TGTGCCAGCAGTTTAGTAGGGACAGGTATCCACGAGCAGTACTTC. It is translated as CASSLVGTGIHEQYF.

The chain is built from TRBV29-1 and TRBJ1-2; D gene ambiguous. There are 12 residues in the CDR3. Germline V lookup: CDR1 SQVTM, CDR2 ANQGSEA. The V end was cut by 8 bases, the J end by 7 bases, with 17 bases between. This CDR3 reads CSISPAGLGYTF. The CDR3 region has the DNA TGCAGCATATCTCCCGCAGGCCTTGGCTACACCTTC. The entire variable domain, with the rest obtained from reference TRBV29-1 and TRBJ1-2, is as follows: SAVISQKPSRDICQRGTSLTIQCQVDSQVTMMFWYRQQPGQSLTLIATANQGSEATYESGFVIDKFPISRPNLTFSTLTVSNMSPEDSSIYLCSISPAGLGYTFGSGTRLTVV.

In the case of this clone: The identical CDR3 is also encoded by other nucleotide sequences in the sample. The chain recombines TRBV5-1 with TRBJ2-1, with D perhaps matching TRBD1 (6 bases). CDR1 is SGHRS and CDR2 is YFSETQ in the germline V gene. The V and J ends lost 2 bases and 6 bases respectively, with 9 bases between them. CDR3 length: 13 residues. The CDR3 region has the DNA TGCGCCAGCAGCTTTACGACAGGCAATGAGCAGTTCTTC. Its protein product is CASSFTTGNEQFF. Looking up the rest from reference TRBV5-1 and TRBJ2-1 gives the full variable domain: KAGVTQTPRYLIKTRGQQVTLSCSPISGHRSVSWYQQTPGQGLQFLFEYFSETQRNKGNFPGRFSGRQFSNSRSEMNVSTLELGDSALYLCASSFTTGNEQFFGPGTRLTVL.

The chain combines TRBV12-5 with TRBJ1-1; 9 bases are shared with TRBD1. The V and J ends lost 6 bases and 5 bases, in that order; junction bases with no gene match: 4. From germline, CDR1 is LGHNT and CDR2 FRNRAP. This CDR3 region has 13 residues. CDR3 protein: CASGLTGGTEAFF. The CDR3 DNA follows: TGTGCTAGTGGATTGACAGGGGGGACTGAAGCTTTCTTT. The complete variable domain, with remaining parts taken from reference TRBV12-5 and TRBJ1-1, reads DARVTQTPRHKVTEMGQEVTMRCQPILGHNTVFWYRQTMMQGLELLAYFRNRAPLDDSGMPKDRFSAEMPDATLATLKIQPSEPRDSAVYFCASGLTGGTEAFFGQGTRLTVV.

CDR3: CASSQGSGADQPQHF. The CDR3 coding sequence is TGCGCCAGCAGCCAAGGGTCAGGGGCGGATCAGCCCCAGCATTTT. V usage is TRBV4-1 and J usage is TRBJ1-5; D is possibly TRBD1 (6 bases). The ends were cut back, 1 base at V and 5 bases at J, with 12 bases in the middle. Germline CDR1 MGHRA, CDR2 YSYEKL. The CDR3 extends over 15 amino acids.

The V call is TRBV2, the J call TRBJ1-1; 7 bases are shared with TRBD1. The junction had 5 bases not matched to a gene; V was cut back by 7 bases and J by 0 bases. Germline V gene lookup returns CDR1 SNHLY and CDR2 FYNNEI. This CDR3 contains 14 residues. The chain's CDR3 is CASKQGLVNTEAFF. CDR3 coding DNA: TGTGCCAGCAAACAGGGGCTTGTGAACACTGAAGCTTTCTTT. Using reference TRBV2 and TRBJ1-1 for the parts outside the CDR3, the full variable domain is EPEVTQTPSHQVTQMGQEVILRCVPISNHLYFYWYRQILGQKVEFLVSFYNNEISEKSEIFDDQFSVERPDGSNFTLKIRSTKLEDSAMYFCASKQGLVNTEAFFGQGTRLTVV.

V and J are TRBV21-1 and TRBJ1-6; TRBD1, as called in the table, went unchecked against the DNA. TRBV21-1 is a listed pseudogene. The CDR3 runs to 18 residues. The CDR3 region is CASSKEADRFFRNSPLHF. The CDR3 DNA sequence: TGTGCCAGCAGCAAAGAGGCGGACAGGTTTTTTCGGAATTCACCCCTCCACTTT.

V and J are TRBV6-5 and TRBJ1-2; TRBD1 matches 8 bases. CDR1 MNHEY and CDR2 SVGAGI come from the germline V gene. The CDR3 is 13 amino acids. V trimming: 5 bases; J trimming: 8 bases; junction bases outside the gene matches: 7. The CDR3 coding sequence is TGTGCCAGCAGTCTGGACAGGGTCGACGGCTACACCTTC. Amino acid sequence: CASSLDRVDGYTF.